These T cell receptor beta chains were read from a single sample in a study of OX40 agonist ivuxolimab in advanced cancers. TCRdb keeps only in-frame clones here, not all; method: immunoSEQ multiplex PCR. The repertoire holds approximately 28,000 clones, with roughly 84% as singletons. Sequenced here: CD4+ or CD8+ T cells sorted from blood, sampled in a trial of the OX40 agonist ivuxolimab. Every receptor here comes from an adult with an advanced solid tumor such as melanoma, head and neck, liver or kidney cancer. Both conserved end residues are part of each CDR3. The D gene is left open where the match is weak. A row's size may be missing; if present it is once, few, many or a size class.

clone size,V gene,D gene,J gene,CDR3 DNA,CDR3 protein
NA,TRBV9,TRBD1,TRBJ2-7,TGTGCCAGCAGCGGAGGAGGGGACAGGGGGCCGGGATACTACGAGCAGTACTTC,CASSGGGDRGPGYYEQYF
once,TRBV28,TRBD1,TRBJ1-5,TGTGCCAGCAGAACCGGGACAGGGGGCGTCCGCAATCAGCCCCAGCATTTT,CASRTGTGGVRNQPQHF
NA,TRBV7-2,NA,TRBJ2-1,TGTGCCAGCAGCTTAGATAGGGGCAATGAGCAGTTCTTC,CASSLDRGNEQFF
NA,TRBV4-3,TRBD2,TRBJ2-7,TGCGCCAGCAGCCAAGATAGCGGGAGGGCCGGCTACGAGCAGTACTTC,CASSQDSGRAGYEQYF
NA,TRBV11-2,NA,TRBJ1-6,TGTGCCAGCAGCTTAGACGGGGTGGGAGGGAGTAATTCACCCCTCCACTTT,CASSLDGVGGSNSPLHF
NA,TRBV4-2,NA,TRBJ1-1,TGTGCCAGCAGCCAAGATTGGGAAGCTTTCTTT,CASSQDWEAFF
NA,TRBV5-1,NA,TRBJ1-5,TGCGCCAGCAGCTTGGATACGGGCGGCAATCAGCCCCAGCATTTT,CASSLDTGGNQPQHF
NA,TRBV5-4,TRBD2,TRBJ2-3,TGTGCCAGCAGCTTGGCCCCGGGACTAGCGGGTACAGATACGCAGTATTTT,CASSLAPGLAGTDTQYF
once,TRBV2,NA,TRBJ1-4,TGTGCCAGCGGGGAGACGGGAGGGACTAATGAAAAACTGTTTTTT,CASGETGGTNEKLFF
NA,TRBV28,NA,TRBJ1-6,TGTGCCAGTTCGGGGCAGTTAAATTCACCCCTCCACTTT,CASSGQLNSPLHF
NA,TRBV6-5,NA,TRBJ1-4,TGTGCCAGCAGTTACGACGGAGAGGGCCAGGAAAAACTGTTTTTT,CASSYDGEGQEKLFF
NA,TRBV11-2,NA,TRBJ2-1,TGTGCCAGCAGCTTAGTTTCGGCCAGGGGGGCCGAGCAGTTCTTC,CASSLVSARGAEQFF
NA,TRBV27,TRBD2,TRBJ2-5,TGTGCCAGCAGTTTGACTAGCGGGTATCAAGAGACCCAGTACTTC,CASSLTSGYQETQYF
NA,TRBV4-1,TRBD1,TRBJ1-1,TGCGCCAGCTCCATTGGGGACAGGTCGAACACTGAAGCTTTCTTT,CASSIGDRSNTEAFF
medium-sized,TRBV6-5,NA,TRBJ2-3,TGTGCCAGCAGCGGAGGAGGGGGCGGGGCAGATACGCAGTATTTT,CASSGGGGGADTQYF
NA,TRBV5-6,NA,TRBJ2-7,TGTGCCAGCAGCTTGGGTCCAGCGGCGGGAGAGCAGTACTTC,CASSLGPAAGEQYF